These T cell receptor beta chains were read from a single sample in a study of OX40 agonist ivuxolimab in advanced cancers. Profiling relied on immunoSEQ multiplex PCR, and the TCRdb table lists in-frame clones only, not all of them. Here the sample spans around 80,000 clones, 84% being singletons. The sample was CD4+ or CD8+ T cells sorted from blood, taken in a trial of the OX40 agonist ivuxolimab. The receptor source for this set is an adult with an advanced solid tumor such as melanoma, head and neck, liver or kidney cancer. CDR3s include the opening cysteine and the closing phenylalanine or tryptophan. A D gene is named only where the DNA matches it firmly. The size field is filled for only some rows; it gives once, few, many or a size class.

j_call d_call v_call clone_size cdr3_aa cdr3_nt
TRBJ2-2 . TRBV5-5 . CASSLARNPNTGELFF TGTGCCAGCAGCTTGGCTAGAAACCCGAACACCGGGGAGCTGTTTTTT
TRBJ2-1 . TRBV9 . CASSGFRDPTYNEQFF TGTGCCAGCAGCGGTTTCCGGGACCCCACCTACAATGAGCAGTTCTTC
TRBJ1-1 . TRBV18 . CASSPTGTLNTEAFF TGTGCCAGCTCACCTACCGGGACCTTGAACACTGAAGCTTTCTTT
TRBJ1-1 . TRBV7-2 . CASSFLTSADTEAFF TGTGCCAGCAGCTTCCTTACAAGTGCGGACACTGAAGCTTTCTTT
TRBJ1-5 . TRBV4-1 . CASSQEGHSNQPQHF TGCGCCAGCAGCCAAGAGGGTCATAGCAATCAGCCCCAGCATTTT
TRBJ1-1 . TRBV12-5 . CASRKGPSTEAFF TGTGCTAGTCGAAAGGGCCCTAGCACTGAAGCTTTCTTT
TRBJ1-6 . TRBV7-6 . CASSSTGGTSPLHF TGTGCCAGCAGCTCGACAGGTGGGACTTCACCCCTCCACTTT
TRBJ2-1 . TRBV7-3 . CASSLMQGRNEQFF TGTGCCAGCAGCTTAATGCAGGGTCGGAATGAGCAGTTCTTC
TRBJ1-6 . TRBV19 few CASSMGVGGGNSPLHF TGTGCCAGTAGTATGGGAGTTGGGGGAGGTAATTCACCCCTCCACTTT
TRBJ1-2 . TRBV4-3 few CASSQNGYYGYTF TGCGCCAGCAGCCAAAACGGATACTATGGCTACACCTTC
TRBJ1-1 . TRBV6-5 . CASSYPPTEAFF TGTGCCAGCAGTTACCCCCCGACTGAAGCTTTCTTT
TRBJ1-4 TRBD1 TRBV7-9 . CASSRETGTGIKEKLFF TGTGCCAGCAGCCGAGAGACAGGGACAGGGATAAAGGAAAAACTGTTTTTT
TRBJ2-1 . TRBV7-2 . CASSLRQDSYNEQFF TGTGCCAGCAGCTTAAGACAGGACTCCTACAATGAGCAGTTCTTC
TRBJ1-1 . TRBV6-6 . CASRVPGLLLAFF TGTGCCAGCAGAGTCCCGGGACTGCTTTTAGCTTTCTTT
TRBJ1-2 . TRBV7-2 once CASSLGFTYGYTF TGTGCCAGCAGCTTAGGGTTCACCTATGGCTACACCTTC
TRBJ1-1 . TRBV2 . CASRGDGNTEAFF TGTGCCAGCAGGGGGGACGGGAACACTGAAGCTTTCTTT
TRBJ2-5 TRBD1 TRBV7-9 . CASSSGTGATETQYF TGTGCCAGCAGCTCCGGGACAGGGGCGACAGAGACCCAGTACTTC
TRBJ2-1 TRBD2 TRBV7-9 . CASSPKWTSGRVGDEQFF TGTGCCAGCAGCCCAAAGTGGACTAGCGGGAGAGTCGGTGATGAGCAGTTCTTC
TRBJ2-7 . TRBV7-2 . CASSPQATEQYF TGTGCCAGCAGCCCACAGGCGACCGAGCAGTACTTC
TRBJ1-5 TRBD1 TRBV6-1 once CASSETGQYNQPQHF TGTGCCAGCAGTGAAACGGGACAGTACAATCAGCCCCAGCATTTT
TRBJ2-5 . TRBV5-1 . CASSFRVGQETQYF TGCGCCAGCAGCTTCCGAGTCGGGCAAGAGACCCAGTACTTC
TRBJ2-2 TRBD1 TRBV28 once CASSAGTGAGELFF TGTGCCAGCAGTGCAGGGACAGGGGCCGGGGAGCTGTTTTTT
TRBJ2-3 TRBD2 TRBV7-2 . CASSTSGLAISTDTQYF TGTGCCAGCAGCACGTCGGGACTAGCTATTAGCACAGATACGCAGTATTTT
TRBJ2-1 . TRBV19 once CASSPISGSGNEQFF TGTGCCAGTAGTCCAATATCAGGGTCGGGCAATGAGCAGTTCTTC
TRBJ2-2 . TRBV5-1 . CASSLWQVTNTGELFF TGCGCCAGCAGCTTGTGGCAGGTTACGAACACCGGGGAGCTGTTTTTT
TRBJ1-4 . TRBV7-5 once CARRPRDRAVF TGTGCCAGAAGACCTAGGGACAGGGCGGTTTTT
TRBJ1-2 . TRBV19 once CASSIGGHNYGYTF TGTGCCAGTAGTATAGGTGGACACAACTATGGCTACACCTTC
TRBJ2-1 . TRBV29-1 . CSVGTELNEQFF TGCAGCGTTGGGACAGAGCTAAATGAGCAGTTCTTC
TRBJ2-6 . TRBV7-9 . CASSSGGSGANVLTF TGTGCCAGCAGCTCTGGTGGCTCTGGGGCCAACGTCCTGACTTTC
TRBJ1-4 . TRBV29-1 . CSVSLGPNEKLFF TGCAGCGTTTCTCTAGGGCCTAATGAAAAACTGTTTTTT
TRBJ2-3 . TRBV10-3 . CAISARNTDTQYF TGTGCCATCAGTGCCAGGAACACAGATACGCAGTATTTT
TRBJ1-2 TRBD1 TRBV5-4 . CASSPWTGGKVYGYTF TGTGCCAGCAGCCCTTGGACAGGGGGCAAGGTCTATGGCTACACCTTC
TRBJ1-6 . TRBV7-2 . CASSPTGGENSPLHF TGTGCCAGCAGCCCGACGGGCGGAGAGAATTCACCCCTCCACTTT
TRBJ2-2 . TRBV19 . CASSISFSNTGELFF TGTGCCAGTAGTATCTCCTTTTCGAACACCGGGGAGCTGTTTTTT
TRBJ2-5 . TRBV25-1 . CASSGVGETQYF TGTGCCAGCAGTGGGGTCGGGGAGACCCAGTACTTC
TRBJ2-5 TRBD2 TRBV29-1 . CSARGEGRETQYF TGCAGCGCCCGGGGGGAGGGCAGGGAGACCCAGTACTTC
TRBJ2-2 . TRBV19 . CASGLRTVNTGELFF TGTGCCAGTGGTCTCCGGACAGTTAACACCGGGGAGCTGTTTTTT
TRBJ2-5 TRBD1 TRBV18 once CASSPHRGNGETQYF TGTGCCAGCTCACCGCACAGGGGGAACGGAGAGACCCAGTACTTC
TRBJ2-7 . TRBV4-3 . CASSQDGTAEQYF TGCGCCAGCAGCCAAGATGGCACAGCCGAGCAGTACTTC
TRBJ1-4 TRBD1 TRBV5-1 . CASRTQTGINEKLFF TGCGCCAGCAGGACTCAGACAGGGATTAATGAAAAACTGTTTTTT
TRBJ2-1 . TRBV7-9 . CASSTDRTYNEQFF TGTGCCAGCAGCACAGACAGAACCTACAATGAGCAGTTCTTC
TRBJ2-3 TRBD1 TRBV5-1 . CASSLNGQGATDTQYF TGCGCCAGCAGCTTGAATGGACAGGGGGCAACAGATACGCAGTATTTT